This T cell receptor (beta chain) was recovered during a study of cytomegalovirus exposure and HLA in healthy donors (dated by TCRdb to the late 2010s). Describing the broader study: An earlier analysis of some 600 of the donors reported 276 Gb of sequence data and approximately 120 million unique TCR beta sequences obtained from some 170 million T cells. Approximately 300 gigabases of sequencing data and around 85 million unique TCR sequences made up an early release that covered 640 HLA-typed donors. Of the 350 to 400 genotyped donors, around 81% fell in the genetic ancestry cluster associated with self-reported Caucasian donors. The study aimed to test whether cataloging public T cell receptors could reveal signatures of past pathogen exposure. Using immunosequencing, the study profiled T cell repertoires from some 670 subjects and related those repertoires to cytomegalovirus serostatus. Along with the roughly 670-subject first cohort, a separate validation cohort of more than 90 different subjects was used. To predict cytomegalovirus infection status, the study brought together high-throughput TCR immunosequencing, statistical association of individual TCRs with disease status, and machine learning. A later analysis re-examined previously published TCR beta repertoires from 600 to 700 donors and added high-resolution HLA genotyping to investigate patterns of TCR occurrence. The later analysis used no new phenotypic data to find candidate immune exposures, relying instead on TCR beta sequences and their occurrence across donors. In an earlier analysis of roughly 540 of the donors, high-throughput TCR beta sequencing was used to judge whether each TCR beta V gene segment behaved as functional or pseudogenic. Donor age, sex, ethnicity and CMV serostatus were collected together with the repertoire data. In a later genetic analysis, genome-wide SNP genotypes for about 65% of the 666 donors were used, and that subset was treated as a discovery cohort. Every repertoire in the discovery cohort had been generated on one and the same sequencing platform. Both class I and class II loci were covered by HLA typing, at four-digit resolution. Typing coverage varied by locus: roughly 629-630 donors for A, B, C, DRB1 and DQB1; more than 500 for DQA1; more than 600 for DPA1; about 450 for DPB1. About five DR-DQ haplotypes were treated as single units for association and clustering because of strong linkage in the cohort. On average, around 240,000 unique TCR beta nucleotide sequences were sequenced per donor among 350 to 400 genotyped donors of the cohort, with roughly 20% of those sequences being non-productive.

A note on this clone: Its antigen specificity is not known. No base quality information exists; no much larger clone differs at one position.

Findings and caveats that apply to the study as a whole: The sequencing pipeline was judged likely to have produced a cluster of highly shared sequence variants as a technical artifact. Three of the identified cytomegalovirus-associated TCR beta chains were confirmed in vitro to be specific for cytomegalovirus antigens. V-gene and J-gene trimming of TCR beta chains was associated with a missense DCLRE1C variant in a later genetic analysis, and the association was replicated in an independent cohort. A further reported finding was that TCR beta sequences accurately predicted the HLA-A and HLA-B alleles for most subjects in the first cohort. Across donors, most TCR sequences were observed very rarely, whereas some public TCRs were present in many individuals. HLA typing was unavailable for some donors at each locus, so association tests used only the typed subset. Strong co-occurrence of HLA alleles, especially DR and DQ, made assigning TCR associations to individual alleles difficult. CMV serostatus was the only immune exposure information available for the cohort. In a later analysis, several top co-occurrence clusters were reported to appear linked to parvovirus B19, influenza, CMV and Epstein-Barr virus. In a later analysis, some 17,000 TCR beta sequences were associated with specific HLA alleles at a false discovery rate of 0.05. The study gave a list of 150 to 200 TCR beta chains associated with cytomegalovirus. The earlier analysis of 450 to 700 of the donors excluded roughly 16 rarely observed V segments, including chromosome 9 orphons, because counts were too low. A later analysis found that most CMV-associated TCR beta chains appeared HLA-restricted, with HLA associations seemingly driven largely by CMV exposure. The authors suggested that the approach could potentially be generalized to other disease states and immunological phenotypes. The cohort was sequenced for TCR beta chains only, and without alpha or paired-chain data the features that could be detected were limited. Correlated functional status among segregating V segments might be attributable to linkage disequilibrium, but an unknown experimental factor could not be ruled out. Roughly uniform sequencing depth across donors was assumed in presence/absence analyses, although this assumption may not hold. In a later analysis, HLA-associated TCR beta chains showed more clonal expansion and lower generation probabilities than non-associated chains that were equally common. In an earlier analysis of 587 of the donors, most TCR beta V segments were observed in productive rearrangements about 87% or about 30% of the time, broadly matching IMGT annotations. In a later analysis, the rate of TCR association differed among HLA loci, with DRB1 alleles having the most associated TCRs and HLA-C alleles having the fewest. The classifier was reported to diagnose cytomegalovirus status with high specificity and sensitivity in both the original and validation cohorts. In a later genetic analysis, fewer N-insertions in productive TCRs were reported among donors in an Asian-associated ancestry cluster than the roughly 700-donor mean.

To prepare the library, the immunoSEQ multiplex PCR assay was applied. The multiplex PCR relied on a mix of 60 forward primers for TCR Vbeta segments and 13 reverse primers for TCR Jbeta segments. A multiplex PCR assay on genomic DNA amplified the CDR3 region of rearranged TCR beta genes. On the Illumina HiSeq System, the amplified TCR beta libraries were sequenced as 87-base-pair reads. The study's own analysis went as follows. A later analysis tallied 75 million to 95 million unique TCR beta chains across the 600 to 700 repertoires, and about 10 million of those chains were shared by two or more donors. Raw reads were error-corrected and collapsed into unique sequences with a nearest-neighbor algorithm that merged closely related sequences to remove PCR and sequencing errors. To assign V, D and J gene segments, CDR3 sequences were aligned to IMGT reference sequences. For a sequence to be retained, a match of at least six nucleotides was required to both a V gene segment and a J gene segment. A rearrangement counted as productive if the CDR3 had no stop codons and remained in frame with V and J, and every other rearrangement counted as non-productive. CDR3 was defined according to IMGT convention as the region running from the second conserved V-encoded cysteine to the conserved J-encoded phenylalanine. Sequences without an unambiguous match to a single V gene segment were excluded from the earlier analysis of a few hundred of the donors. An earlier analysis of 587 of the donors called V segments functional above 56.7% productive rearrangements and segregating when the between-donor standard deviation exceeded 5%. A statistical classification framework was developed to diagnose cytomegalovirus status using the catalog of TCR beta chain sequences. In a later analysis, V and J genes were assigned by comparing TCR nucleotide sequences against IMGT/GENE-DB human TR gene sequences. A later analysis assigned CDR3 sequences and most-parsimonious VDJ recombination scenarios with the TCRdist pipeline. In a later analysis, each TCR beta chain was defined by its CDR3 amino acid sequence together with its V-gene family, and reads lacking a unique V-gene family were excluded. In a later analysis, 450 to 600 highly shared, low-generation-probability nucleotide sequences were removed to address suspected cross-contamination and a sequencing artifact. In a later analysis, a clonal expansion index for each public chain was calculated from normalized within-repertoire ranks of inferred template counts. In a later analysis, generation probabilities were computed using a VDJ recombination model fitted to out-of-frame rearrangements, and the results were checked against IGoR. Hypergeometric tests were used in a later analysis to score TCR-TCR, TCR-HLA and TCR-CMV co-occurrence, with a repertoire-size bias correction applied to the TCR pairs. False discovery rates were estimated in a later analysis by permuting HLA or CMV assignments 20 times. In a later analysis, co-occurring TCRs were grouped using DBSCAN, and TCRdist sequence similarity was added for clustering within HLA-allele-positive subsets. Repertoires with fewer than 30,000 or more than 120,000 public chains, plus five repertoires with anomalous nucleotide sharing, were excluded from co-occurrence clustering. What TCRdb holds here is the immuneACCESS table cut down to in-frame rearrangements. Part of the clones is not present; checked against another copy, under half of the missing clones reflect an unresolved V gene, and the others are unexplained. That table gives V, J and clone size, and the DNA gave D and trimming. The table for this sample lists fewer than 250,000 clones; around 84% of them were counted only once. The ten most abundant clones make up roughly 3.6% of the sample.

The cohort comprised around 700 healthy bone marrow donors. At the time of sampling, every cohort member was nominally healthy, though immune exposures that went unrecorded were likely present. The donor tested CMV seropositive and was one of the 289 seropositive cohort members. A peripheral blood sample was provided by each donor, and peripheral blood mononuclear cells were used for TCR beta sequencing. Genomic DNA was extracted from the blood cell samples with the Qiagen DNeasy Blood Extraction Kit. The sample consisted of PBMCs. The TCR originated in a middle-aged man in good health and CMV-seropositive.

The base sequence is TGTGCCACCAGCAGAGATTCAGGGGGCAATCAGCCCCAGCATTTT. This translates into CATSRDSGGNQPQHF. The chain couples TRBV15 to TRBJ1-5; TRBD1 might be the D gene, on 6 matching bases. From the cysteine up to the phenylalanine, the CDR3 has a length of 15 residues. Only the CDR3 part of the read is kept: 45 bases, read in frame from the first base. Trimming costs V 0 bases and J 2 bases, and their ends lie 8 bases apart. CDR1 and CDR2, looked up from the germline V gene (reference sequence), are LNHNV and YYDKDF. Reference TRBV15 and TRBJ1-5 genes cover what lies past the CDR3, so the full variable domain is DAMVIQNPRYQVTQFGKPVTLSCSQTLNHNVMYWYQQKSSQAPKLLFHYYDKDFNNEADTPDNFQSRRPNTSFCFLDIRSPGLGDTAMYLCATSRDSGGNQPQHFGDGTRLSIL.